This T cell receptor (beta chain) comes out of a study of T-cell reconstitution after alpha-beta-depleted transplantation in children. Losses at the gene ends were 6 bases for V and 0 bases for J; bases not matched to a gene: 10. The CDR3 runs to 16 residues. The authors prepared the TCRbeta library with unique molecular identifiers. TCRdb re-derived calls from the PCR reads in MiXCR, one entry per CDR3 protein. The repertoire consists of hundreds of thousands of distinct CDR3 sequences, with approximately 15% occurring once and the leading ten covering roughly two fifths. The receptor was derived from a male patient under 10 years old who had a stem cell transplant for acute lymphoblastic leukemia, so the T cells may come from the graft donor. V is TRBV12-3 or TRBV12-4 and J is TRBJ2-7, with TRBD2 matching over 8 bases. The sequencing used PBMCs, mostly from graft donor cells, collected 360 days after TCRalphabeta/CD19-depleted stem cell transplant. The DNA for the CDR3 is TGTGCCAGCAGACTACAGAGCGGGGGCCGCTCCTACGAGCAGTACTTC. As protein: CASRLQSGGRSYEQYF.